This T cell receptor beta chain emerged from a study of blood T cell repertoires in COVID-19 (TCRdb year 2020). For context, the study as a whole: The collaborator samples originated in the United States, Italy and Spain and spanned the acute and convalescent phases of COVID-19. The prospective study material was composed of cDNA or gDNA derived from T cells, B-cell-depleted T cells, or PBMCs. The dataset comprised deeply sampled blood TCRbeta repertoires from subjects exposed to, actively infected with, or recovered from COVID-19. The repertoires were made available in a free public database intended to serve as a resource for research on the immune response to SARS-CoV-2. Samples came from the ongoing ImmuneRACE study (first 160 participants) plus 1,254 subjects from 6 global collaborators. Nearly every sample came with metadata listing a de-identified subject ID, COVID-19 status, age in years and sex. Where HLA class I and class II types were available, the types were taken from metadata supplied by the sample provider, not from assay-based typing.

TCRbeta CDR3 regions were amplified from genomic DNA using the immunoSEQ Assay, a bias-controlled multiplex PCR. The source study handled its data this way. The number of nucleated cells in each sample was estimated from the amplification of reference gene primers within the assay. To quantify the absolute abundance of each unique TCRbeta CDR3 rearrangement, sequence reads were collapsed and filtered. For each sample, productive Simpson clonality was calculated by taking the square root of Simpson's diversity index across productive rearrangements. TCRdb's version of the immuneACCESS table is confined to in-frame rearrangements and falls short of the full clone set. An unresolved V gene accounts for under half of the shortfall where checked; the remainder is of unknown origin. Clonal size and the V and J genes are those of that table, whereas D and trimming came from the DNA. In this sample the table shows 250,000 to 300,000 clones, roughly 86% of which occur a single time. Together, the top ten hold approximately 10% of the sample.

At one collaborating source in Seattle, patients were enrolled during active infection and were followed longitudinally through the course of disease. The collaborating institutions used their own protocols to collect whole blood in K2EDTA tubes. Collaborator samples were shipped for TCRbeta analysis as frozen whole blood, isolated PBMCs, or DNA extracted from either sample type. Overall study results and their limits: Clinical and demographic metadata were provided uncurated, with the amount varying by source and participant.

Remarks on this clone: Its specific antigen is unknown. No qualities accompany the bases; no much larger clone lies one base away.

Sample: peripheral blood. The receptor comes from a woman between 25 and 40 years old with COVID-19, enrolled during active disease.

The CDR3 is CASSPGLAVGETQYF. At the DNA level, the sequence is TGCGCCAGCAGCCCGGGACTAGCGGTAGGGGAGACCCAGTACTTC. The chain was built from TRBV5-1 and TRBJ2-5; the junction holds 11 bases that match TRBD2. Reading the germline V gene gives CDR1 SGHRS and CDR2 YFSETQ. Unmatched junction bases come to 7, with V trimmed by 4 bases and J by 5 bases. The cysteine opens and the phenylalanine closes a CDR3 of 15 amino acids. The sequence is cut down to CDR3 DNA, 45 bases in frame from base 1.